This is a list of T cell receptor beta chains from one sample in a study of cytomegalovirus exposure and HLA in healthy donors. The table came from immunoSEQ multiplex PCR; TCRdb's copy has only in-frame clones and leaves some out. The sample records some 190,000 clones, around 82% being singletons. The sequenced material came from PBMCs. All receptors derive from a woman in her twenties or thirties in good health and CMV-seropositive. CDR3s include the opening cysteine and the closing phenylalanine or tryptophan. Each record gives: CDR3 protein, CDR3 DNA, clone size, D gene, J gene, V gene. D genes are given only for firm matches. Expanded clones are given a class, and other clones once, few, many or no size at all.

CASSPRQGETQYF	TGTGCCAGCTCACCCCGACAGGGAGAGACCCAGTACTTC	few	TRBD1	TRBJ2-5	TRBV18
CASSDRVSSYNEQFF	TGCGCCAGCAGTGACAGGGTCTCTTCGTACAATGAGCAGTTCTTC	.	.	TRBJ2-1	TRBV10-1
CASIESRDRDYNEQFF	TGTGCCAGCATTGAAAGTCGGGACAGAGATTACAATGAGCAGTTCTTC	.	TRBD1	TRBJ2-1	TRBV6-4
CASSRQQGARVYEQYF	TGCGCCAGCAGCCGACAACAGGGGGCGAGAGTCTACGAGCAGTACTTC	once	TRBD1	TRBJ2-7	TRBV10-1
CASSRPGSKTYEQYF	TGTGCCAGCAGTAGGCCGGGGAGTAAGACCTACGAGCAGTACTTC	.	.	TRBJ2-7	TRBV6-5
CAGQGAYEQFF	TGTGCCGGGCAGGGGGCCTATGAGCAGTTCTTC	.	TRBD1	TRBJ2-1	TRBV2
CASSSDGQKLFF	TGCGCCAGCAGCAGTGATGGGCAAAAACTGTTTTTT	once	.	TRBJ1-4	TRBV5-1
CASSYGAAGRGKAFF	TGTGCTAGCAGCTACGGGGCGGCAGGGCGGGGGAAAGCTTTCTTT	once	.	TRBJ1-1	TRBV11-3
CASSPPGQGYEKLFF	TGTGCCAGCTCACCACCGGGACAGGGGTATGAAAAACTGTTTTTT	.	TRBD1	TRBJ1-4	TRBV18
CASSLIGGANEQYF	TGTGCCAGCAGTTTGATTGGTGGTGCGAACGAGCAGTACTTC	.	.	TRBJ2-7	TRBV27
CASSEASRQDTQYF	TGTGCCAGCAGTGAGGCTAGCCGGCAGGATACGCAGTATTTT	.	.	TRBJ2-3	TRBV6-5
CASSQRLVGDQPQHF	TGCGCCAGCAGCCAACGGTTGGTGGGCGATCAGCCCCAGCATTTT	.	.	TRBJ1-5	TRBV4-1
CATADKSYEQYF	TGTGCCACCGCGGACAAGTCCTACGAGCAGTACTTC	.	.	TRBJ2-7	TRBV25-1
CASSYGGIDQPQHF	TGTGCCAGCAGTTACGGGGGGATTGATCAGCCCCAGCATTTT	.	.	TRBJ1-5	TRBV6-5
CASSNTDRDNEQFF	TGTGCCAGTAGCAATACGGACAGGGACAATGAGCAGTTCTTC	.	TRBD1	TRBJ2-1	TRBV19
CASNNRDYLQETQYF	TGTGCCAGCAACAACCGGGACTACCTCCAAGAGACCCAGTACTTC	.	TRBD2	TRBJ2-5	TRBV7-9
CASSLEGTSGNNEQFF	TGCGCCAGCAGCTTGGAGGGGACTAGCGGAAACAATGAGCAGTTCTTC	.	TRBD2	TRBJ2-1	TRBV5-1
CASSLEPGASYEQYF	TGCGCCAGCAGCTTGGAACCAGGGGCCTCCTACGAGCAGTACTTC	once	.	TRBJ2-7	TRBV5-1
CASSWGAGGPGEQFF	TGTGCCAGCAGCTGGGGAGCGGGGGGGCCTGGTGAGCAGTTCTTC	.	TRBD2	TRBJ2-1	TRBV11-2
CASRARTGEQYF	TGTGCCAGCAGAGCCCGAACTGGCGAGCAGTACTTC	.	.	TRBJ2-7	TRBV7-9
CASSAGGPMSEQYF	TGTGCCAGCAGTGCGGGGGGGCCGATGAGTGAGCAGTACTTC	once	TRBD2	TRBJ2-7	TRBV6-5
CASSFSIQGNYEQYF	TGCGCCAGCAGCTTCAGTATACAGGGAAACTACGAGCAGTACTTC	.	.	TRBJ2-7	TRBV5-1
CASGMAGVNEKLFF	TGTGCCAGCGGAATGGCAGGGGTAAATGAAAAACTGTTTTTT	.	.	TRBJ1-4	TRBV27
CASYRQIHSNQPQHF	TGCGCCAGTTACCGACAGATTCATAGCAATCAGCCCCAGCATTTT	.	.	TRBJ1-5	TRBV10-1
CASSQSGAGYTF	TGCGCCAGCAGCCAATCAGGGGCCGGCTACACCTTC	.	.	TRBJ1-2	TRBV4-3
CASSGTSGAYEQYF	TGTGCCAGCAGTGGGACTAGCGGAGCCTACGAGCAGTACTTC	once	TRBD2	TRBJ2-7	TRBV11-3
CASSDGESGELFF	TGTGCCAGCAGCGATGGGGAGTCCGGGGAGCTGTTTTTT	few	.	TRBJ2-2	TRBV6-4
CAISAHTAGGKDGEQYF	TGTGCCATCAGTGCCCACACAGCGGGGGGGAAGGACGGCGAGCAGTACTTC	.	TRBD2	TRBJ2-7	TRBV10-3
CASSERRGLGAETQYF	TGTGCCAGCAGTGAAAGGCGGGGACTAGGGGCGGAGACCCAGTACTTC	.	TRBD2	TRBJ2-5	TRBV6-1
CASSLWTSGGILQETQYF	TGCGCCAGCAGCTTGTGGACTAGCGGGGGGATATTGCAAGAGACCCAGTACTTC	.	TRBD2	TRBJ2-5	TRBV5-1
CASSLTGFRGYTF	TGTGCCAGTAGCCTTACAGGGTTCCGGGGCTACACCTTC	.	.	TRBJ1-2	TRBV19
CASSFWGVAEAFF	TGTGCCAGCAGCTTTTGGGGGGTCGCGGAAGCTTTCTTT	.	.	TRBJ1-1	TRBV5-4
CASSHRDRGYSGNTIYF	TGTGCCAGCAGCCACCGGGACAGGGGGTACTCTGGAAACACCATATATTTT	.	TRBD1	TRBJ1-3	TRBV7-8
CASSPARDRSSPQHF	TGTGCCAGCTCACCAGCCCGGGACAGGAGTTCGCCCCAGCATTTT	.	TRBD1	TRBJ1-5	TRBV18
CASSWGQGNSPLHF	TGTGCCAGCAGCTGGGGACAGGGAAATTCACCCCTCCACTTT	.	TRBD1	TRBJ1-6	TRBV7-9
CASSLASDTQYF	TGCGCCAGCAGCTTGGCCTCAGATACGCAGTATTTT	.	.	TRBJ2-3	TRBV5-1
CASGPGTKNIQYF	TGTGCCAGCGGGCCAGGAACCAAAAACATTCAGTACTTC	.	.	TRBJ2-4	TRBV7-2
CASSLAGGGYTF	TGTGCCAGCAGCTTAGCGGGGGGAGGCTACACCTTC	few	.	TRBJ1-2	TRBV7-7
CASSRGHSTDEQYF	TGTGCCAGCAGCCGAGGACACTCAACCGACGAGCAGTACTTC	.	.	TRBJ2-7	TRBV7-2
CASSSFFDRGSTNEKLFF	TGTGCCAGCAGCTCCTTTTTCGACAGGGGGTCAACTAATGAAAAACTGTTTTTT	.	TRBD1	TRBJ1-4	TRBV7-2
CASSLAQVGTDTQYF	TGTGCCAGCAGCTTAGCTCAGGTGGGCACAGATACGCAGTATTTT	few	.	TRBJ2-3	TRBV7-9
CASSLTGVEEKLFF	TGTGCCAGCAGCTTAACAGGGGTAGAAGAAAAACTGTTTTTT	once	TRBD1	TRBJ1-4	TRBV13
CASSKDRGPDTQYF	TGTGCCAGCAGTAAGGACAGGGGCCCAGATACGCAGTATTTT	.	TRBD1	TRBJ2-3	TRBV6-5
CAISDRGNQPQHF	TGTGCCATCAGTGATAGAGGCAATCAGCCCCAGCATTTT	.	.	TRBJ1-5	TRBV10-3
CASSQDPLQGFNQPQHF	TGCGCCAGCAGCCAAGATCCACTGCAGGGGTTTAATCAGCCCCAGCATTTT	.	.	TRBJ1-5	TRBV4-1
CASLLSSGANVLTF	TGTGCCAGCCTCCTAAGCTCTGGGGCCAACGTCCTGACTTTC	.	.	TRBJ2-6	TRBV2
CSVVMSLSYNEQFF	TGCAGCGTTGTCATGAGCCTCTCCTACAATGAGCAGTTCTTC	.	.	TRBJ2-1	TRBV29-1
CASSQDGSSTDTQYF	TGCGCCAGCAGCCAAGATGGTAGTAGCACAGATACGCAGTATTTT	.	.	TRBJ2-3	TRBV4-3
CASGSQGNEQFF	TGTGCTAGTGGTTCGCAGGGTAATGAGCAGTTCTTC	.	.	TRBJ2-1	TRBV12-5
CASSFAGPSYEQYF	TGTGCCAGCAGCTTTGCAGGCCCCTCCTACGAGCAGTACTTC	.	.	TRBJ2-7	TRBV7-9
CASSPRAGVPREQYF	TGTGCCAGCAGCCCTAGAGCGGGGGTGCCTAGGGAGCAGTACTTC	once	TRBD2	TRBJ2-7	TRBV13
CASSQGGQGAKGYGYTF	TGTGCCAGCAGCCAAGGTGGACAGGGGGCTAAAGGCTATGGCTACACCTTC	.	TRBD1	TRBJ1-2	TRBV14
CAISEPVGGLLEQFF	TGTGCCATCAGTGAGCCCGTAGGAGGGTTGCTTGAGCAGTTCTTC	.	.	TRBJ2-1	TRBV10-3
CASSNRGLEQYF	TGTGCCAGCAGTAATAGGGGGCTCGAGCAGTACTTC	.	TRBD1	TRBJ2-7	TRBV7-9
CASTLTGSGNTIYF	TGTGCCAGCACCCTAACAGGGTCGGGAAACACCATATATTTT	.	.	TRBJ1-3	TRBV7-2
CASSPGPKSGQFF	TGTGCCAGCAGCCCTGGCCCTAAGTCAGGGCAGTTCTTC	.	.	TRBJ2-1	TRBV11-2
CASTPGLVETQYF	TGTGCCAGCACCCCAGGACTAGTAGAGACCCAGTACTTC	.	TRBD2	TRBJ2-5	TRBV2
CASSQDPLPGGAYNEQFF	TGCGCCAGCAGCCAAGATCCCCTCCCGGGGGGAGCTTACAATGAGCAGTTCTTC	.	TRBD2	TRBJ2-1	TRBV4-1